Presented here are 28 T cell receptor beta chains from one specimen sequenced in a study of blood T cell repertoires in COVID-19. Clones were read by immunoSEQ multiplex PCR, and TCRdb kept only the in-frame ones, dropping some. The table has hundreds of thousands of clones, 85% seen once; the top ten hold 15% to 20%. Sequencing was done on a sample of PBMCs or T cells enriched from blood (not recorded which). These receptor sequences come from a man aged 40-55 years who had recovered from COVID-19.

This CDR3 reads CASSERHGTGLGYTF. For the CDR3, the DNA is TGTGCCAGCAGTGAGAGACACGGGACAGGGCTAGGCTACACCTTC. The chain carries TRBV6-1 and TRBJ1-2; 9 positions match TRBD1. The V gene end was trimmed by 3 bases and the J gene end by 8 bases; junction bases not matched to a gene: 10. There are 15 residues in the CDR3. Germline lookup yields CDR1 MNHNS and CDR2 SASEGT.

The V and J genes are TRBV5-1 and TRBJ2-1; D might be TRBD1 (5 bases). V lost 0 bases, J lost 10 bases, and 17 bases lay in between. Germline V gene data show CDR1 as SGHRS and CDR2 as YFSETQ. The CDR3 runs to 15 residues. CDR3 sequence reads: CASSLAVLGAREQFF. The CDR3 DNA reads TGCGCCAGCAGCTTGGCCGTGCTTGGGGCAAGGGAGCAGTTCTTC. The complete variable domain, with remaining parts taken from reference TRBV5-1 and TRBJ2-1, reads KAGVTQTPRYLIKTRGQQVTLSCSPISGHRSVSWYQQTPGQGLQFLFEYFSETQRNKGNFPGRFSGRQFSNSRSEMNVSTLELGDSALYLCASSLAVLGAREQFFGPGTRLTVL.

V usage is TRBV30 and J usage is TRBJ1-4; D ambiguous. The CDR3 runs 16 residues. V lost 1 base and J lost 7, with 19 bases in between. Germline values: CDR1 GTSNPN, CDR2 SVGIG (reference sequence). In DNA form, the CDR3 reads TGTGCCTGGAGTGCCATTGACAAGAGGGAGGGTGAAAAACTGTTTTTT. Protein sequence: CAWSAIDKREGEKLFF.

The CDR3 DNA reads as TGTGCCAGCAGCCTCAGGTACTCTGGGGCCAACGTCCTGACTTTC. Protein: CASSLRYSGANVLTF. V usage is TRBV11-1 and J usage is TRBJ2-6; no reliable D call. There are 15 residues in the CDR3. Trimming removed 5 bases at V and 0 bases at J, with 8 bases between. CDR1 is SGHAT, CDR2 FQDESV, per germline (reference sequence).

V and J are TRBV28 and TRBJ2-2, with D hard to call. Germline CDR1 reads MDHEN; CDR2 reads SYDVKM. The CDR3 has 15 amino acids. Trimming stripped 3 bases from V and 4 bases from J, with 12 bases between. CDR3 in DNA: TGTGCCAGCAGTTTTCCCAAGATCGGCACCGGGGAGCTGTTTTTT. It translates to CASSFPKIGTGELFF. Full variable domain (outside the CDR3, taken from reference TRBV28 and TRBJ2-2): DVKVTQSSRYLVKRTGEKVFLECVQDMDHENMFWYRQDPGLGLRLIYFSYDVKMKEKGDIPEGYSVSREKKERFSLILESASTNQTSMYLCASSFPKIGTGELFFGEGSRLTVL.

This clone was detected a few times. This rearrangement joins TRBV28 to TRBJ2-6; maybe TRBD1 (5 bases). V was cut by 7 bases and J by 0 bases, with 13 bases left in between. The CDR3 spans 16 residues. Germline V gene data show CDR1 as MDHEN and CDR2 as SYDVKM. In DNA form, the CDR3 reads TGTGCCAGCAATACAGGCGAGAGCTCTGGGGCCAACGTCCTGACTTTC. Its protein product is CASNTGESSGANVLTF.

This rearrangement joins TRBV7-8 to TRBJ2-2, with D perhaps matching TRBD2 (6 bases). Trimming pared 1 base from V and 3 bases from J, leaving 15 bases between. The CDR3 covers 17 residues. The germline V gene has CDR1 SGHVS and CDR2 FQNEAQ. The CDR3 loop reads CASSLGVPGLYTGELFF. In DNA form, the CDR3 reads TGTGCCAGCAGCTTAGGGGTCCCGGGACTCTACACCGGGGAGCTGTTTTTT.

The V gene is TRBV10-2, the J gene TRBJ2-2; D is possibly TRBD2 (5 bases). CDR3 length equals 14 residues. Between the trimmed V and J ends, which lost 10 bases and 0 bases, there was a span of 12 bases. The germline CDR1 and CDR2 sequences are WSHSY and SAAADI. The CDR3, as DNA: TGCGCCATCAAGTTGGGAGCGAACACCGGGGAGCTGTTTTTT. It specifies CAIKLGANTGELFF.

The sample holds a few counts of this clone. The chain is built from TRBV27 and TRBJ2-1; 11 bases fit TRBD1. Germline-derived CDR1 and CDR2 are MNHEY and SMNVEV (reference sequence). The CDR3 length is 13 residues. Trimming at V came to 4 bases and at J to 9 bases, leaving 2 bases not matched to a gene. The CDR3 loop is CASSSGQGAEQFF. The DNA of the CDR3 is TGTGCCAGCAGTTCAGGACAGGGGGCTGAGCAGTTCTTC.

V is TRBV21-1 and J is TRBJ2-2; no DNA check was done on the table's D call, TRBD2. TRBV21-1 corresponds to a pseudogene. The CDR3 contains 16 residues. The CDR3 loop is CASSKVGIGEDGELFF. In DNA form, the CDR3 reads TGTGCCAGCAGCAAAGTGGGTATAGGGGAGGACGGGGAGCTGTTTTTT.

The chain couples TRBV7-9 to TRBJ2-7; 8 nucleotides line up with TRBD2. Germline V CDR1 and CDR2: SEHNR, FQNEAQ (reference sequence). The length of the CDR3 is 15 residues. V lost 1 base, J lost 0 bases, and 2 bases stayed unmatched. The CDR3 loop reads CASSLGLASSYEQYF. CDR3 coding DNA: TGTGCCAGCAGCTTAGGACTAGCGAGCTCCTACGAGCAGTACTTC.

This clone was observed many times. The chain recombines TRBV6-5 with TRBJ2-1; 7 bases match TRBD1. Germline V gene data show CDR1 as MNHEY and CDR2 as SVGAGI. J lost 10 bases, V lost 6 bases, and 9 bases had no gene match. The CDR3 spans 13 residues. CDR3 sequence reads: CASRRQGVGEQFF. CDR3 nucleotide sequence: TGTGCCAGCAGGAGACAGGGTGTGGGGGAGCAGTTCTTC.

The rearrangement uses TRBV4-1 and TRBJ2-7, with 11 bases aligning to TRBD1. The trim removed 1 base at V and 6 bases at J, leaving 5 bases unmatched. CDR1 and CDR2 from the germline V gene are MGHRA and YSYEKL. The CDR3 has 15 amino acids. DNA for the CDR3: TGCGCCAGCAGCCAAGCTCCCGGGACAGGGGGCGAGCAGTACTTC. This encodes CASSQAPGTGGEQYF.

The J gene is TRBJ1-2, the V gene TRBV30; perhaps TRBD1 as D (6 bases). The CDR3 has 12 amino acids. The V end was cut by 4 bases, the J end by 2 bases, with 8 bases between. Germline V lookup: CDR1 GTSNPN, CDR2 SVGIG (reference sequence). The chain's CDR3 is CAWIDRNYGYTF. In DNA form, the CDR3 reads TGTGCCTGGATAGACAGGAACTATGGCTACACCTTC.

The CDR3 protein is CASSPDRESDTQYF. The DNA of the CDR3 is TGTGCCAGCAGTCCCGACAGGGAATCAGATACGCAGTATTTT. V is TRBV6-2 or TRBV6-3 and J is TRBJ2-3; 7 nucleotides align to TRBD1. Germline CDR1 reads MNHEY; CDR2 reads SVGEGT. CDR3 length: 14 amino acids. The V gene end was trimmed by 5 bases and the J gene end by 4 bases; junction bases not matched to a gene: 6.

The rearrangement uses TRBV12-5 and TRBJ2-1; 8 nucleotides match TRBD1. Germline assignment: CDR1 LGHNT and CDR2 FRNRAP. The V gene end was trimmed by 7 bases and the J gene end by 1 base; junction bases not matched to a gene: 9. There are 16 residues in the CDR3. Here the CDR3 reads CASATRTGRSYNEQFF. CDR3 nucleotides: TGTGCTAGTGCCACCCGGACAGGGAGGTCCTACAATGAGCAGTTCTTC.

J is TRBJ1-2 and V is TRBV10-1; TRBD1 is a possible D gene (5 bases). This CDR3 region has 18 residues. From germline, CDR1 is WNHNN and CDR2 SYGVQD (reference sequence). V was shortened by 0 bases and J by 2 bases, with 19 bases between the two germline ends. The CDR3 loop is CASSESLTATSQNYGYTF. As DNA, the CDR3 is TGCGCCAGCAGTGAGTCGTTGACAGCCACTTCCCAAAACTATGGCTACACCTTC.

The chain employs TRBV9 and TRBJ2-2; 10 bases match TRBD2. CDR1 is SGDLS, CDR2 YYNGEE, per germline. The CDR3 totals 15 residues. V was clipped by 4 bases and J by 5 bases; unmatched bases: 5. This chain's CDR3 is CASSPSGSLTGELFF. The CDR3 DNA follows: TGTGCCAGCAGCCCTAGCGGGAGTTTAACCGGGGAGCTGTTTTTT.

The J gene is TRBJ2-2, the V gene TRBV9; no clear D gene. The CDR3 sequence is 14 residues long. From germline, CDR1 is SGDLS and CDR2 YYNGEE. V was cut by 3 bases and J by 5 bases, with 11 bases left in between. Written as DNA, the CDR3 is TGTGCCAGCAGCGCCACTTCCCTAACCGGGGAGCTGTTTTTT. Its translation: CASSATSLTGELFF.

This chain uses TRBV9 with TRBJ2-7; 7 bases agree with TRBD2. This CDR3 is 17 amino acids long. V was clipped by 0 bases and J by 7 bases; unmatched bases: 16. CDR1 is SGDLS, CDR2 YYNGEE, per germline. The CDR3 nucleotides are TGTGCCAGCAGCGTAGCGGAGCGAGCGGGAACAAATACGGAGCAGTACTTC. This encodes CASSVAERAGTNTEQYF.

CDR3 protein: CASSVGHYNEQFF. The CDR3 coding sequence is TGTGCCAGCAGCGTAGGACATTACAATGAGCAGTTCTTC. The chain combines TRBV2 with TRBJ2-1; TRBD1 might be the D (5 bases). CDR1 is SNHLY, CDR2 FYNNEI, per germline. The CDR3 length is 13 residues. The V gene lost 6 bases and the J gene lost 4 bases, with 10 bases spanning the gap.

The chain employs TRBV6-5 and TRBJ1-5; 8 bases map to TRBD1. The J segment lost 7 bases and the V segment lost 10 bases, leaving 12 bases of the junction unmatched. Looked up from germline, CDR1 is MNHEY and CDR2 is SVGAGI. The CDR3 spans 14 residues. The CDR3 loop reads CATNPRGQGQPQHF. CDR3 bases: TGTGCCACCAACCCCAGGGGGCAAGGACAGCCCCAGCATTTT.

V and J are TRBV4-1 and TRBJ1-5, with 7 bases that match TRBD1. The CDR3 has 17 amino acids. The germline V gene encodes CDR1 MGHRA and CDR2 YSYEKL. Unmatched junction bases numbered 13, after V lost 1 base and J lost 7 bases. The DNA of the CDR3 is TGCGCCAGCAGCCAAGTGAGGGGGCGCGAGGGGAACCAGCCCCAGCATTTT. This codes for CASSQVRGREGNQPQHF.

The chain employs TRBV5-1 and TRBJ2-1; 10 bases match TRBD2. With 4 bases clipped from V and 13 bases from J, the junction kept 11 bases outside the gene matches. CDR1 is SGHRS and CDR2 is YFSETQ in the germline V gene. The length of the CDR3 is 14 residues. CDR3 DNA: TGCGCCAGCAGCCCGGAGGGACTAGCGCAAGGTCAGTTCTTC. It codes for CASSPEGLAQGQFF.

V usage is TRBV13 and J usage is TRBJ2-5, with D tentatively TRBD1 (5 bases). The CDR3 spans 11 residues. The germline gives CDR1 PRHDT, CDR2 FYEKMQ (reference sequence). The V end was cut by 8 bases, the J end by 13 bases, with 17 bases between. In DNA form, the CDR3 reads TGTGCCAGCTTCAGGGTGGATGGGCCGTACTTC. Its translation is CASFRVDGPYF.

The chain uses TRBV2 and TRBJ2-7, with D perhaps TRBD2 (6 bases). V lost 4 bases to trimming and J lost 5 bases, with 12 bases between them. From germline, CDR1 is SNHLY and CDR2 FYNNEI. This CDR3 region has 13 residues. The CDR3 region has the DNA TGTGCCAGCAGTGTCCTTTGGAGGGACGAGCAGTACTTC. Translating gives CASSVLWRDEQYF. Together with reference TRBV2 and TRBJ2-7, the CDR3 gives the full variable domain: EPEVTQTPSHQVTQMGQEVILRCVPISNHLYFYWYRQILGQKVEFLVSFYNNEISEKSEIFDDQFSVERPDGSNFTLKIRSTKLEDSAMYFCASSVLWRDEQYFGPGTRLTVT.

The CDR3 region has the DNA TGCGCCAGCAGCTTGGGACAGAAATTCTCTGGGGCCAACGTCCTGACTTTC. Translated, it gives CASSLGQKFSGANVLTF. This chain uses TRBV5-1 with TRBJ2-6, with a tentative D call TRBD1 (5 bases). This CDR3 is 17 amino acids long. V was trimmed by 0 bases and J by 0 bases, leaving 10 bases between them. The germline CDR1 and CDR2 sequences are SGHRS and YFSETQ.

The gene calls are TRBV5-6 and TRBJ2-7; tentatively, D is TRBD2 (6 bases). This CDR3 has 14 amino acids. Trimming cost V 2 bases and J 2 bases, with 11 bases left between them. From germline, CDR1 is SGHDT and CDR2 YYEEEE. The CDR3 DNA reads TGTGCCAGCAGCTTCGGCAGGGAGGCCTACGAGCAGTACTTC. It encodes CASSFGREAYEQYF.